This T cell receptor beta chain was recovered during a study of shared clonotypes between healthy human individuals. Study observations and caveats: Clonotype sharing levels among donors were expected to vary with sequencing depth.

The CDR3 has 14 residues. Germline V lookup: CDR1 SGHDT, CDR2 YYEEEE. Trimming shortened V by 3 bases and J by 8 bases, and 18 bases separated the two germline ends. With respect to this clone: Its antigen is as yet unknown.

The protocol was immunoSEQ multiplex PCR, while the TCRdb copy is restricted to in-frame clones and leaves out a portion. In the table there are 500,000 to 650,000 clones, about 80% of which are singletons. The material sequenced was PBMCs. The chain recombines TRBV5-6 with TRBJ2-7; perhaps TRBD2 as D (6 bases). The TCR sequence derives from a woman in her forties in good health. Some clones in this sample may be carry-over from other donors' samples. CDR3 protein: CASSYRGSGPQQYF. In DNA, the CDR3 is TGTGCCAGCAGCTATCGTGGGAGCGGGCCCCAGCAGTACTTC.